This TCR beta chain was documented in a study of blood T cell repertoires in COVID-19 (dated by TCRdb to 2018 to 2020). A note on the overall study: Samples covering the acute and convalescent phases of COVID-19 were provided by collaborators in the United States, Italy and Spain. Where HLA class I and class II types were available, the types were taken from metadata supplied by the sample provider, not from assay-based typing. Samples were obtained from the ongoing ImmuneRACE study (first 160 participants) and from 1,254 subjects provided by 6 global collaborators. Subjects who had been exposed to COVID-19, were actively infected with it, or had recovered from it provided the deeply sampled blood TCRbeta repertoires that made up the dataset. The repertoires were released in a freely available public database meant as a resource for research on the immune response to SARS-CoV-2. Sample metadata almost always included a de-identified subject ID, COVID-19 status, age in years and sex. The prospective study material was composed of cDNA or gDNA derived from T cells, B-cell-depleted T cells, or PBMCs.

A remark on this clone: Its antigen has not been determined. The sample holds no much larger clone one base away, and base qualities are not on file.

Beyond this particular receptor, the publication reports: The amount of clinical and demographic metadata varied by source and participant and was provided uncurated.

The germline V gene provides CDR1 SGHRS and CDR2 YFSETQ. The CDR3 spans 15 residues, from the cysteine through the phenylalanine. The CDR3 DNA has 45 bases and is translated from base 1. Relative to germline, V is 2 bases shorter and J is 0 bases shorter, with 9 bases between their ends. TCRbeta CDR3 regions were amplified from genomic DNA by means of the immunoSEQ Assay, a bias-controlled multiplex PCR. On the study's bioinformatics: Nucleated cell counts per sample were estimated from amplification of reference gene primers within the assay. Sequence reads were collapsed and filtered to measure the absolute abundance of every unique TCRbeta CDR3 rearrangement. Productive Simpson clonality was computed per sample as the square root of Simpson's diversity index over productive rearrangements. TCRdb provides this immuneACCESS table in a form limited to in-frame rearrangements. Some clones are lacking; in checked studies, under half of them reflect an unresolved V gene, and why the rest are absent is not known. That table furnishes V, J and clone size, whereas the DNA furnished D and trimming. The sample records roughly 500,000 clones, about nine tenths of which are singletons. The ten top clones hold 6.5% to 8.5% of the sample.

Participants in the prospective study were enrolled through a virtual design, were aged roughly 18 to 90 years, and lived in 24 United States geographic areas. In the prospective study, participants were assigned to cohorts based on the clinical history participants reported in a screening survey and a study questionnaire. Recovered participants in ImmuneRACE Cohort 3 were defined by two consecutive negative NP/OP PCR tests, clearance by a healthcare professional, or resolution of symptoms. Mobile phlebotomists in the prospective study collected whole blood, serum and a nasopharyngeal or oropharyngeal swab from every participant. Prospective study participants could optionally give additional blood draws and questionnaires over an approximately two-month period. Before DNA extraction, prospective study blood samples were shipped either frozen or at room temperature.

The clonotype comes from a woman aged 55-75 years who had recovered from COVID-19. The specimen was PBMCs or T cells enriched from blood (not recorded which). The V gene is TRBV5-1 and the J gene is TRBJ1-3; the D segment cannot be called with confidence. The DNA is TGCGCCAGCAGCTTAGGAGGGCCCTCTGGAAACACCATATATTTT. It specifies CASSLGGPSGNTIYF.